Ten or more counts support the clone carrying this TCR beta chain. Antigen unknown. For TCR beta, libraries came from iRepertoire HTBI primers and Arm-PCR of CDR3 regions. Per the authors' pipeline: Sequenced samples collectively carried under 75 TRBV and about 15 TRBJ segments. TCRdb redid the calling of the multiplex PCR reads with MiXCR, one entry per CDR3 protein. These V and J calls originate from TCRdb's pipeline instead of the authors' own analysis. The sample has some 440,000 distinct CDR3 sequences; around 20% are singletons. This specimen belongs to a study of regulatory T cells in long-lasting Graves disease. Study in general: Persistent cases were those of Graves' disease that involved over 5 years of antithyroid drugs with positive TSH receptor antibodies.

Indicated time point: persistent/refractory GD, antithyroid drugs over 5 years with positive TRAb. Construction of the TCR library relied on RNA isolated from PBMCs. Regarding the study as a whole: Persistent cases favored TRBV28, TRBJ1-2 and TRBJ2-5. A greater number of public clonotypes (roughly 2,800) was shared by persistent patients than by new patients (approximately 880).

Germline V gives CDR1 MNHNS, CDR2 SASEGT. The V gene lost 6 bases and the J gene lost 4 bases, with 16 bases spanning the gap. The CDR3 is 15 residues long. The chain uses TRBV6-1 and TRBJ1-5; D is ambiguous. The sequencing here drew on peripheral blood mononuclear cells (PBMCs), taken when the disease was refractory, from a patient treated with antithyroid drugs. This clonotype was sampled from a female donor with Graves disease. This chain's CDR3 is CASSRARTQNQPQHF. For the CDR3, the DNA is TGTGCCAGCAGCCGGGCCAGGACCCAAAATCAGCCCCAGCATTTT.